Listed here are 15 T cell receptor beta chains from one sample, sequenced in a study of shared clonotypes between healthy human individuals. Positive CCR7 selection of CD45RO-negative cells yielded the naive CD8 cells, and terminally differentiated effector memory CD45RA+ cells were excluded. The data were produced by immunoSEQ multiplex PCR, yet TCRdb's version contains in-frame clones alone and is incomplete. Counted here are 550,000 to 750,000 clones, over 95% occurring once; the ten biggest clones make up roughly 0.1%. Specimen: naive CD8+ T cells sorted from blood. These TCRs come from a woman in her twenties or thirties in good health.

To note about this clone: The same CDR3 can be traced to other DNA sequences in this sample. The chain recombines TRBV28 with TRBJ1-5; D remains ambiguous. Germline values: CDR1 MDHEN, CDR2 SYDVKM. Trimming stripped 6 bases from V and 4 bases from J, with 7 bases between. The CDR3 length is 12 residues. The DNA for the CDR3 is TGTGCCAGCAGCCCATCAAATCAGCCCCAGCATTTT. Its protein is CASSPSNQPQHF.

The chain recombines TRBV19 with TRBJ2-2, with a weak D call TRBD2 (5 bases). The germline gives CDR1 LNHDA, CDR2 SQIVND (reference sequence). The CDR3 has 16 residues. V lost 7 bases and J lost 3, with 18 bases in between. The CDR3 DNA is TGTGCCAGTACCCAAACTAAGCGGCCATACACCGGGGAGCTGTTTTTT. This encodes CASTQTKRPYTGELFF.

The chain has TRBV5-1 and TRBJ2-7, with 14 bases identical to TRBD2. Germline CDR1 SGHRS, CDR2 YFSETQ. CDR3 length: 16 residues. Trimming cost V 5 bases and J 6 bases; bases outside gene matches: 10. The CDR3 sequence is CASSSGGTSGSPEQYF. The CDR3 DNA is TGCGCCAGCAGTTCTGGTGGGACTAGCGGGAGTCCCGAGCAGTACTTC. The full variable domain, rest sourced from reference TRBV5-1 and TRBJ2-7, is KAGVTQTPRYLIKTRGQQVTLSCSPISGHRSVSWYQQTPGQGLQFLFEYFSETQRNKGNFPGRFSGRQFSNSRSEMNVSTLELGDSALYLCASSSGGTSGSPEQYFGPGTRLTVT.

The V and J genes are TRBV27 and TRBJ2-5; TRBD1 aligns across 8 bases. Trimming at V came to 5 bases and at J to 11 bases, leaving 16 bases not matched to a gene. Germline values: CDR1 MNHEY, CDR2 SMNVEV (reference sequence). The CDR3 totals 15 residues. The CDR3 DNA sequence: TGTGCCAGCAGTCCCCAGGGGGCTTTCGATACGGAGCAGTACTTC. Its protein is CASSPQGAFDTEQYF.

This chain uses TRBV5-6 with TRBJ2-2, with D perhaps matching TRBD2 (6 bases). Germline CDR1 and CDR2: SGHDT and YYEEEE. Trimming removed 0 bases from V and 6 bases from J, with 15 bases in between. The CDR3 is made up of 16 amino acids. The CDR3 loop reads CASSLAGGSLAGELFF. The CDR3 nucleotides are TGTGCCAGCAGCTTGGCCGGGGGTTCCCTCGCCGGGGAGCTGTTTTTT.

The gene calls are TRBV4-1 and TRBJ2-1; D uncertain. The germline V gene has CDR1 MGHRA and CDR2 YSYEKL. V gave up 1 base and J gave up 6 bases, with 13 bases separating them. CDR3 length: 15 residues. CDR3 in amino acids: CASSQGPLLSNEQFF. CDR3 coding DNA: TGCGCCAGCAGCCAAGGGCCGCTACTCAGCAATGAGCAGTTCTTC.

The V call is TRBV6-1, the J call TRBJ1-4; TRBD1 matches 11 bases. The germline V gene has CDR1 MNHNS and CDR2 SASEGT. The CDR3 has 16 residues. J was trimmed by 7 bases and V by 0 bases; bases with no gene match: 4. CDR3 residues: CASSEAAGTGGEKLFF. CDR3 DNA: TGTGCCAGCAGTGAAGCGGCCGGGACAGGGGGTGAAAAACTGTTTTTT.

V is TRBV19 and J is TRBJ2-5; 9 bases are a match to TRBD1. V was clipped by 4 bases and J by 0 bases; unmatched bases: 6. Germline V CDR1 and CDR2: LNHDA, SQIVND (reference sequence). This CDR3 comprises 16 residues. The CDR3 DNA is TGTGCCAGTAGTAGAACCGACAGGGGGTACCAAGAGACCCAGTACTTC. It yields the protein CASSRTDRGYQETQYF.

CDR3 sequence (DNA): TGCGCCAGCAGCCCTCGACTAGCGGGGGACTACGAGCAGTACTTC. It translates to CASSPRLAGDYEQYF. The rearrangement uses TRBV4-1 and TRBJ2-7; TRBD2 agrees at 12 bases. The germline gives CDR1 MGHRA, CDR2 YSYEKL. The CDR3 is made up of 15 amino acids. The J segment lost 3 bases and the V segment lost 4 bases, leaving 4 bases of the junction unmatched.

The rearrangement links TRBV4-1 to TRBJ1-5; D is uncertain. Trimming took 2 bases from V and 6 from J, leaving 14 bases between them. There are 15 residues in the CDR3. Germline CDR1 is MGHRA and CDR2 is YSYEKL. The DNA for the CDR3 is TGCGCCAGCAGCCAACTACCCGCTACGGGTCAGCCCCAGCATTTT. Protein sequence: CASSQLPATGQPQHF.

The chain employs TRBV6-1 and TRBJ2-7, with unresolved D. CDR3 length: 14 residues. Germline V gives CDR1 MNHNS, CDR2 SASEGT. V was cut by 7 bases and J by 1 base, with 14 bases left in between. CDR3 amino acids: CASTEVDKSYEQYF. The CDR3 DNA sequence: TGTGCCAGCACCGAGGTAGACAAGTCCTACGAGCAGTACTTC.

DNA for the CDR3: TGTGCCAGCAGCCACCCAGCTAACTACTACAATGAGCAGTTCTTC. Translation gives CASSHPANYYNEQFF. The V and J genes are TRBV14 and TRBJ2-1; D unclear. Trimming removed 3 bases from V and 3 bases from J, with 12 bases in between. The germline gives CDR1 SGHDN, CDR2 FVKESK. This CDR3 comprises 15 residues.

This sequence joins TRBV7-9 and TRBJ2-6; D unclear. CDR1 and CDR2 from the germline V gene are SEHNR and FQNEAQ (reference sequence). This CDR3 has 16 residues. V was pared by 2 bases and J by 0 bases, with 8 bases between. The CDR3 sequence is CASSLRRFSGANVLTF. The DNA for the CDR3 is TGTGCCAGCAGCTTACGACGGTTCTCTGGGGCCAACGTCCTGACTTTC.

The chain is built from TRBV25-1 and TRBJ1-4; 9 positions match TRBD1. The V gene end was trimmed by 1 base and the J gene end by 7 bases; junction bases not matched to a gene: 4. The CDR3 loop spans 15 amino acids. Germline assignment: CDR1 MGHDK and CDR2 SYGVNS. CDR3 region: CASSEWVTGGEKLFF. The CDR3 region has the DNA TGTGCCAGCAGTGAATGGGTGACAGGGGGTGAAAAACTGTTTTTT.

The CDR3 loop is CASSSHPWRTEAFF. The CDR3 DNA reads as TGTGCCAGCAGCTCCCATCCGTGGCGGACTGAAGCTTTCTTT. The chain joins TRBV7-8 to TRBJ1-1; D not certain. Germline CDR1 reads SGHVS; CDR2 reads FQNEAQ. Deletions cut 4 bases from V and 5 bases from J, with 14 bases between. This CDR3 has 14 amino acids.